The clone carrying this T cell receptor beta chain was detected a few times. The antigen remains undetermined. The data belong to a study of T-cell reconstitution after alpha-beta-depleted transplantation in children. It was with unique molecular identifiers that the TCRbeta library was prepared. TCRdb re-derived calls from the PCR reads in MiXCR, one entry per CDR3 protein. This table has approximately 350,000 distinct CDR3 sequences, 15% to 20% appearing once. This CDR3 contains 18 residues. Germline CDR1 is DFQATT and CDR2 is SNEGSKA (reference sequence). Trimming removed 0 bases from V and 5 bases from J, with 22 bases in between. Broader study findings: Roughly two months post-transplant, alpha-beta T cells reportedly originated from several hundred graft clones that had expanded. At the one-year point after transplant, T-cell counts and TCRbeta diversity were found to come mostly from T cells that had been newly produced.

The chain uses TRBV20-1 and TRBJ2-2; tentatively, D is TRBD2 (5 bases). This material consisted of PBMCs, mostly from graft donor cells, taken 360 days after TCRalphabeta/CD19-depleted stem cell transplant. This receptor was obtained from a male patient aged 2 to 9 who had a stem cell transplant for acute lymphoblastic leukemia, so the T cells may come from the graft donor. The CDR3: CSARDIEGKSSRTGELFF. The CDR3 DNA reads TGCAGTGCTAGAGATATAGAGGGAAAGAGCTCAAGGACCGGGGAGCTGTTTTTT.